This TCR beta chain was recovered during a study of vaccination and CD4 T cells after COVID-19 (dated by TCRdb to between 2020 and 2023). For context, the study as a whole: SARS-CoV-2 positivity had been established in the convalescent patients by nasal swab PCR, and mild disease was recorded in roughly 10 of these patients and severe disease in one. The convalescent cohort included six males and four females, with two Hispanic individuals, seven Caucasians, two Asians and one multiracial person. Two doses of either the Pfizer-BioNTech BNT162b2 vaccine (n=8) or the Moderna mRNA-1273 vaccine (n=2) were administered to participants. Post-COVID blood samples from convalescent patients were collected a median of roughly 100 days after diagnosis, with a range of about 35 to 161 days. Post-vaccine blood samples were collected a median of about 11 weeks after the second vaccine dose, ranging from about 12 to 241 days. For three convalescent patients, samples were collected at an early post-vaccination timepoint (day 14) as well as at a late post-vaccination timepoint (days 161 to 241). The cultures were stimulated with overlapping spike peptide pools from SARS-CoV-2 and from the common cold coronaviruses HCoV-NL63, HCoV-OC43 and HCoV-229E. In control cultures, a CEFX viral epitope pool was used as positive control, an HIV-1 Nef peptide pool was used as negative control, or no peptide was added. In ten to eleven COVID-19 convalescent patients and a few infection-naive healthy vaccine recipients, the spike-specific CD4+ TCR repertoire before mRNA vaccination was compared with the repertoire after mRNA vaccination.

Here is what the overall study found, with its caveats: Only a relatively small number of convalescent patients were included in the study, and early timepoints following natural infection were not analyzed. In convalescent patients, a median about 86% of post-vaccine SARS-CoV-2-reactive clones were detected only after vaccination, and vaccine-specific priming was suggested by this finding. Of the vaccine-specific clones in convalescent patients, 304 of 307, or nearly all, reacted only to SARS-CoV-2 spike and did not cross-react with common cold coronaviruses. The median number of SARS-CoV-2-reactive clonotypes rose from 20 to 25 after infection to a few dozen after vaccination, but the change was not significant.

The CDR3 numbers 13 residues from cysteine through phenylalanine. The CDR3 DNA has 39 bases and is translated from base 1. V sheds 2 bases and J sheds 2 bases, leaving 5 bases between their ends. CDR1 SEHNR and CDR2 FQNEAQ are derived from the germline V gene (reference sequence). Libraries were constructed by PCR. TCR sequencing of DNA from cultured CD4+ T cells used the Oncomine TCR Beta short-read assay at the Johns Hopkins FTIC core. The QIAamp micro DNA kit was used to extract genomic DNA from the cultured CD4+ T cells. Oncomine TCR Beta libraries from cultured CD4+ T cells were pooled using unique dual indexes and sequenced on an Illumina iSeq 100. In the paper's pipeline: Non-productive sequences were removed, and CDR3s not starting with C, not ending with F or W, or shorter than 7 amino acids were discarded. The MANAFEST web application was used to identify antigen-specific clonotypes by comparing peptide-stimulated wells against reference wells and other culture wells. For a clone to be called positive, the clone needed an FDR below 0.05, an odds ratio above 5, and a productive frequency above 0.1% in at least two of three replicate wells. Cross-reactive clonotypes were defined as significantly expanded in both SARS-CoV-2 spike wells and at least one common cold coronavirus spike condition. Using R version 3.6.1, CDR3 homology was evaluated through Levenshtein distances (stringdist) along with unrooted phylogenetic trees (ape). Starting from the raw public reads, TCRdb applied fastp trimming at Q25, assembled clones with MiXCR and retained in-frame beta chains. Rows are unified per CDR3 protein, each entry keeping the most common DNA and genes. The V and J calls shown here were made by TCRdb, not taken from the authors' results. The sample contains fewer than 25,000 distinct CDR3 sequences, 35% to 45% of them found a single time. Together, the top ten hold 30% of the sample.

The sample's time point label, decoded: late sampling 161 to 241 days after vaccination in a few convalescent patients. The sample's treatment or condition label is to be understood as: approximately 9-day PBMC culture with coronavirus spike peptide pools or control peptides (ViraFEST assay). To expand antigen-specific T cells with peptide pools and then pick out the expanded clonotypes through TCR sequencing, the study relied on the ViraFEST assay. The convalescent patients' positive SARS-CoV-2 PCR tests fell between March and December 2020, which was before the Alpha, Beta and Delta variants emerged in the United States. Each well held roughly 2.2 million PBMCs cultured in IMDM containing roughly 5% human AB serum and approximately 9.8 IU/ml IL-2, with about 10 ug/ml peptide pools added. On days 3 and 7, half of the culture medium was replaced with fresh IL-2-containing medium. Once the cells had been in culture for about 10 days, the EasySep CD4+ T cell isolation kit was used to isolate CD4+ T cells by negative selection. Ficoll-Paque Plus gradient centrifugation was used to isolate PBMCs from whole blood, and the isolated PBMCs were then either used fresh or cryopreserved at -140C. Triplicate wells were generally used for each culture condition.

This clonotype was observed a handful of times. Its antigen is unknown. No qualities accompany the bases; no much larger clone lies one base away. The sample consisted of CD4+ T cells from blood, cultured in vitro, taken about 7 months after SARS-CoV-2 vaccination. This TCR derives from a human donor who had recovered from COVID-19. The chain is encoded by TRBV7-9 joined to TRBJ2-3; the D gene assignment is ambiguous. The DNA sequence reads TGTGCCAGCAGCTTATTTTTCACAGATACGCAGTATTTT. This translates into CASSLFFTDTQYF.